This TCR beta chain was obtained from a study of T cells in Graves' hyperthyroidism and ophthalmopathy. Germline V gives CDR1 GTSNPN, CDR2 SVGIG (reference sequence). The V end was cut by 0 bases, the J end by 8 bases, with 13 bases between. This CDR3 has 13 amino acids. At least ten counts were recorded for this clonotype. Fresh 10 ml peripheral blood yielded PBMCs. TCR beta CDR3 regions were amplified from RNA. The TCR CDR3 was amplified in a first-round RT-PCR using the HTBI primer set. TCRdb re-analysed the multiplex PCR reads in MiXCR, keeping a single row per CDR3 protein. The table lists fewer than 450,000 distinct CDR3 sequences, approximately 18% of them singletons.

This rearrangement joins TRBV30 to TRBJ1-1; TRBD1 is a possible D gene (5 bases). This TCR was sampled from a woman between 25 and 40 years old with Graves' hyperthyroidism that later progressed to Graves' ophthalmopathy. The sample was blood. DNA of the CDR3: TGTGCCTGGAGTGTAGAGGGCCGGGACGAAGCTTTCTTT. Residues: CAWSVEGRDEAFF.